This passage covers 5 T cell receptor beta chains from one sample sequenced in a study of cytomegalovirus exposure and HLA in healthy donors. 60 Vbeta and 13 Jbeta primers were used in PCR. Data came from immunoSEQ multiplex PCR; TCRdb stores just in-frame clones and leaves some out. The table records about 100,000 clones, about 80% of them present only once. The sequenced material came from PBMCs. These receptors were obtained from a man aged 35 to 55 in good health and CMV-seronegative.

This clone was observed a few times. The chain employs TRBV19 and TRBJ2-3; 7 nucleotides line up with TRBD2. Per germline, CDR1 LNHDA and CDR2 SQIVND (reference sequence). V dropped 7 bases and J dropped 2; count of bases not matched to a gene: 9. CDR3 size: 15 residues. The CDR3 region has the DNA TGTGCCAGTATGGGCGGGGGACTCCACACAGATACGCAGTATTTT. Protein sequence: CASMGGGLHTDTQYF.

V is TRBV15 and J is TRBJ2-7; 7 bases agree with TRBD2. The CDR3 contains 14 residues. CDR1 and CDR2 (germline): LNHNV, YYDKDF (reference sequence). With V trimmed by 6 bases and J by 0 bases, 5 bases remained unmatched. This CDR3 is CATRLGGDSYEQYF. The CDR3 DNA is TGTGCCACCAGACTTGGGGGGGACTCCTACGAGCAGTACTTC.

This clone was picked up a small number of times. The J gene is TRBJ1-4, the V gene TRBV5-4, with 7 bases fitting TRBD1. CDR3 length: 13 residues. V gave up 2 bases and J gave up 5 bases; unmatched junction bases: 0. Per germline, CDR1 SGHNT and CDR2 YYREEE (reference sequence). DNA for the CDR3: TGTGCCAGCAGCTTACAGGGGAATGAAAAACTGTTTTTT. It codes for CASSLQGNEKLFF.

The chain combines TRBV5-1 with TRBJ2-2; 8 bases align to TRBD2. This CDR3 spans 14 amino acids. J gave up 4 bases and V 8 bases, and 7 bases lay outside the gene matches. Germline lookup yields CDR1 SGHRS and CDR2 YFSETQ. The CDR3 coding sequence is TGCGCCAGTCAGACTAGCGTCGTCACCGGGGAGCTGTTTTTT. Translation: CASQTSVVTGELFF.

The rearrangement links TRBV7-8 to TRBJ2-5, with D possibly matching TRBD2 (6 bases). The germline gives CDR1 SGHVS, CDR2 FQNEAQ. The CDR3 loop spans 12 amino acids. The V end was cut by 4 bases, the J end by 8 bases, with 11 bases between. In DNA form, the CDR3 reads TGTGCCAGCAGCTCCAGCGGGCCAACCCAGTACTTC. It specifies CASSSSGPTQYF.